This T cell receptor (beta chain) was obtained from a study of blood T cell repertoires in COVID-19 (TCRdb year 2020). With respect to the entire study: Collaborator samples came from the United States, Italy and Spain and covered acute and convalescent phases of COVID-19. The prospective study material was composed of cDNA or gDNA derived from T cells, B-cell-depleted T cells, or PBMCs. Subjects who had been exposed to COVID-19, were actively infected with it, or had recovered from it provided the deeply sampled blood TCRbeta repertoires that made up the dataset. The repertoires were released in a freely available public database meant as a resource for research on the immune response to SARS-CoV-2. Samples came from the ongoing ImmuneRACE study (first 160 participants) plus 1,254 subjects from 6 global collaborators. Nearly every sample came with metadata listing a de-identified subject ID, COVID-19 status, age in years and sex. Where HLA class I and class II types were available, the types were taken from metadata supplied by the sample provider, not from assay-based typing.

Broader findings and caveats from the paper: The quantity of clinical and demographic metadata differed by source and by participant and was supplied without curation.

Whole blood was collected in K2EDTA tubes by collaborating institutions according to the institutions' own protocols. For TCRbeta analysis, collaborators shipped samples in one of three forms: frozen whole blood, isolated PBMCs, or DNA extracted from either of those sample types. In regard to this clone: The antigen it recognizes is unknown. No much larger clone is present one base from it, and per-base qualities are unavailable.

CDR1 and CDR2 are drawn from the germline V gene: MRHNA, SNTAGT. Relative to germline, V is 4 bases shorter and J is 0 bases shorter, with 10 bases between their ends. The CDR3, cysteine through phenylalanine, is 15 amino acids long. Left in the record is the CDR3 DNA by itself, 45 bases read in frame from the first base. TCRbeta CDR3 regions were amplified from genomic DNA by means of the immunoSEQ Assay, a bias-controlled multiplex PCR. As for the authors' bioinformatics: The number of nucleated cells in each sample was estimated by amplification of reference gene primers within the assay. To quantify the absolute abundance of each unique TCRbeta CDR3 rearrangement, sequence reads were collapsed and filtered. For each sample, productive Simpson clonality was calculated as the square root of Simpson's diversity index across productive rearrangements. This immuneACCESS table, as held by TCRdb, lists in-frame sequences with V and J called but not all clones. Of the missing ones, under half trace to an unresolved V gene in checked studies; the others have no known cause. V and J calls plus clone size are reproduced from that table; the DNA served to infer D and trimming. Recorded for this sample are some 97,000 clones; about 86% of them occurred a single time. About 5% of the sample rests with the top ten.

The TCR comes from a human donor in a cohort sampled during active COVID-19. The sequence joins TRBV6-4 to TRBJ1-3, and possibly TRBD1, on 5 matching bases. Sequenced sample: peripheral blood. The nucleotide sequence reads as follows: TGTGCCAGCAGTGCGGGGGAGAGCTCTGGAAACACCATATATTTT. Its protein product is CASSAGESSGNTIYF.